The 6 T cell receptor beta chains given below trace back to one sample, sequenced in a study of cytomegalovirus exposure and HLA in healthy donors. The PCR contained 60 Vbeta and 13 Jbeta primers. This table comes from immunoSEQ multiplex PCR, and its TCRdb copy is limited to in-frame clones, with some not included. The table lists more than 150,000 clones, over 70% of them singletons, with around 4% in the top ten. Sample: PBMCs. These TCRs come from a man aged 50 to 59 in good health and CMV-seronegative.

This clone showed up just a few times. The rearrangement uses TRBV9 and TRBJ1-3, with D unclear. The germline V gene encodes CDR1 SGDLS and CDR2 YYNGEE. This CDR3 is 17 amino acids long. The V and J ends lost 4 bases and 0 bases respectively, with 17 bases between them. The CDR3 region has the DNA TGTGCCAGCAGCCCCCACTTAGGCGGGGACTCTGGAAACACCATATATTTT. It encodes CASSPHLGGDSGNTIYF.

The chain employs TRBV5-1 and TRBJ1-1; maybe TRBD1 (5 bases). V lost 4 bases to trimming and J lost 3 bases, with 13 bases between them. The CDR3 extends over 14 amino acids. The germline gives CDR1 SGHRS, CDR2 YFSETQ. The CDR3 nucleotides read TGCGCCAGCAGCGTCCAAGGGGCTGACACTGAAGCTTTCTTT. Its translation: CASSVQGADTEAFF.

This chain joins TRBV7-9 and TRBJ1-4; D gene unclear. Looked up from germline, CDR1 is SEHNR and CDR2 is FQNEAQ (reference sequence). CDR3 length: 16 residues. The V end was cut by 2 bases, the J end by 5 bases, with 15 bases between. In DNA form, the CDR3 reads TGTGCCAGCAGCTTAAGGCAGACACAGCACAATGAAAAACTGTTTTTT. It codes for CASSLRQTQHNEKLFF.

This sequence joins TRBV4-3 and TRBJ1-4; 7 positions agree with TRBD1. Losses at the gene ends were 4 bases for V and 8 bases for J; bases not matched to a gene: 7. Per germline, CDR1 LGHNA and CDR2 YSLEER. The CDR3 runs 14 residues. CDR3 sequence: CASSLILQGEKLFF. The DNA for the CDR3 is TGCGCCAGCAGCCTGATACTACAGGGGGAAAAACTGTTTTTT.

The sample holds a few counts of this clone. V and J are TRBV27 and TRBJ1-4, with a tentative D call TRBD1 (6 bases). With 6 bases removed from V and 4 bases from J, the gap between germline ends came to 18 bases. This CDR3 is 16 amino acids long. The V gene's germline CDR1 is MNHEY and CDR2 SMNVEV (reference sequence). This chain's CDR3 is CASSPVGEGVNEKLFF. The CDR3 nucleotides are TGTGCCAGCAGCCCGGTGGGGGAGGGGGTTAATGAAAAACTGTTTTTT.

This clone was observed a handful of times. The rearrangement joins TRBV6-1 to TRBJ1-4, with 7 nucleotides matching TRBD1. Trimming cost V 2 bases and J 8 bases; bases outside gene matches: 14. The CDR3 contains 17 residues. Germline values: CDR1 MNHNS, CDR2 SASEGT. The CDR3 protein is CASSEKYLGQGVEKLFF. In DNA form, the CDR3 reads TGTGCCAGCAGTGAAAAATACCTCGGCCAGGGGGTGGAAAAACTGTTTTTT.